This record looks at one T cell receptor (beta chain) sequence and its context. What it recognizes is unknown. Combining a sample-barcoded 5' primer with a J-beta primer mix, a second PCR ran for about 6 to 12 cycles. One entry per CDR3 protein results from TCRdb running MiXCR on the 5' RACE reads. The sample contains roughly 1,500,000 distinct CDR3 sequences, approximately 40% of which appear only once. This entry belongs to a study of blood T cells in healthy people across ages. The CDR3 is 12 residues long. CDR1 is SNHLY, CDR2 FYNNEI, per germline. V lost 8 bases, J lost 8 bases, and 7 bases stayed unmatched. The study's findings and limits: Comparison with aged donors showed that long-lived donors had more naive CD4+ cells and higher diversity. With donor CMV status unknown, expanded clonotype changes were possibly confounded.

The specimen was blood. This receptor was identified in a woman aged 18-30 years in good health. J is TRBJ2-3 and V is TRBV2, with 7 nucleotides matching TRBD1. The CDR3, as DNA: TGTGCCAGCGGCACACCAGGGGGTACGCAGTATTTT. Translated, it gives CASGTPGGTQYF.